This TCR beta chain emerged from a study of control samples from healthy donors and cancer patients. The V gene's germline CDR1 is LNHDA and CDR2 SQIVND (reference sequence). The CDR3 loop spans 15 amino acids. The V and J ends lost 7 bases and 4 bases, in that order; junction bases with no gene match: 10. The repertoire was sequenced with immunoSEQ multiplex PCR; TCRdb's copy has only in-frame clones and lacks some. Of around 110,000 clones listed, roughly 92% are singletons. V usage is TRBV19 and J usage is TRBJ1-5, with TRBD1 identical over 7 bases. Sequencing used blood. The source is a man aged 25 to 40 in good health. The CDR3 protein is CASTKGQTYNQPQHF. Written as DNA, the CDR3 is TGTGCCAGTACCAAGGGACAGACCTATAATCAGCCCCAGCATTTT.